This is a list of T cell receptor beta chains from one sample in a study of OX40 agonist ivuxolimab in advanced cancers. The assay was immunoSEQ multiplex PCR, and TCRdb's table has in-frame clones only and misses some. The sample has over 65,000 clones, about 93% seen once. The sample consisted of CD4+ or CD8+ T cells sorted from blood, taken in a trial of the OX40 agonist ivuxolimab. The receptors derive from an adult with an advanced solid tumor such as melanoma, head and neck, liver or kidney cancer. The CDR3 runs from the conserved cysteine through the conserved F or W. A D gene is named only where the DNA matches it firmly. The size of a clone is reported for some rows only, either as once, few or many, or as a class for expanded clones.

d_call	j_call	clone_size	v_call	cdr3_nt	cdr3_aa
.	TRBJ2-1	.	TRBV15	TGTGCCACCAGCAGAGATTTAACAGCCTCCTACAATGAGCAGTTCTTC	CATSRDLTASYNEQFF
TRBD1	TRBJ1-1	.	TRBV28	TGTGCCAGCAGTTTTCCCCATGGTCAGGGGGGGAACACTGAAGCTTTCTTT	CASSFPHGQGGNTEAFF
TRBD2	TRBJ2-5	.	TRBV19	TGTGCCAGTAGTATAGGACTAGCGGGACAAGAGACCCAGTACTTC	CASSIGLAGQETQYF
.	TRBJ1-5	.	TRBV7-2	TGTGCCAGCAGCTTAGCGCCGGGTAACAATCAGCCCCAGCATTTT	CASSLAPGNNQPQHF
TRBD2	TRBJ2-3	.	TRBV19	TGTGCCAGTAGTTCCACAGCGGGGGAGAACCCAGATACGCAGTATTTT	CASSSTAGENPDTQYF
.	TRBJ2-1	.	TRBV6-6	TGTGCCAGCAGCCCCGGGACGGACTACAATGAGCAGTTCTTC	CASSPGTDYNEQFF
TRBD2	TRBJ2-3	.	TRBV4-2	TGTGCCAGCAGCCTCTCCGGACTAGCGGGGGGGGGCACAGATACGCAGTATTTT	CASSLSGLAGGGTDTQYF
.	TRBJ1-1	.	TRBV6-6	TGTGCCAGCAGTTCCAGGGTGAACACTGAAGCTTTCTTT	CASSSRVNTEAFF
.	TRBJ2-7	.	TRBV11-2	TGTGCCAGCAGCTTATTGAATAGCATTCAACTCCACGAGCAGTACTTC	CASSLLNSIQLHEQYF
TRBD1	TRBJ1-2	.	TRBV11-2	TGTGCCAGCAGCTTAGGGACAGGGGGCAACTATGGCTACACCTTC	CASSLGTGGNYGYTF
TRBD2	TRBJ2-5	.	TRBV4-2	TGTGCCAGCAGCCAAGCGGTAGCGGGGGGGCCCGACGAGACCCAGTACTTC	CASSQAVAGGPDETQYF
.	TRBJ2-7	.	TRBV10-3	TGTGCCACAATGACTACCTCCTACGAGCAGTACTTC	CATMTTSYEQYF
.	TRBJ2-5	.	TRBV7-2	TGTGCCAGCAGCTTAGTCACCCAAGAGACCCAGTACTTC	CASSLVTQETQYF
TRBD2	TRBJ2-1	.	TRBV5-1	TGCGCCAGCAGCTTGTTGTCGGGAGGGGTGGATGAGCAGTTCTTC	CASSLLSGGVDEQFF
.	TRBJ2-5	.	TRBV4-2	TGTGCCAGCAGCCAACCGGGACATTGGTTAGAGACCCAGTACTTC	CASSQPGHWLETQYF
.	TRBJ2-7	.	TRBV7-2	TGTGCCAGCAGCTTGGGGGAGAGGGGCGAGCAGTACTTC	CASSLGERGEQYF
TRBD1	TRBJ2-1	once	TRBV29-1	TGCAGCGGTGCCGGGACAGGGGTCCACAATGAGCAGTTCTTC	CSGAGTGVHNEQFF
TRBD1	TRBJ2-5	.	TRBV5-1	TGCGCCAGCAGATTTCGGACAGGGCCCGAGACCCAGTACTTC	CASRFRTGPETQYF
.	TRBJ2-7	.	TRBV27	TGTGCCAGCAGTTCATACACGTTTTATGATCGAGGAGTTAGCCACGAGCAGTACTTC	CASSSYTFYDRGVSHEQYF
.	TRBJ1-4	.	TRBV19	TGTGCCAGTAGGAATCCTTCAACTAATGAAAAACTGTTTTTT	CASRNPSTNEKLFF
.	TRBJ1-2	.	TRBV5-4	TGTGCCAGCAGCCCGGGGTGGAGTGGCTACACCTTC	CASSPGWSGYTF
.	TRBJ2-7	few	TRBV7-2	TGTGCCAGCTCCCCGGGTTACCACGAGCAGTACTTC	CASSPGYHEQYF
TRBD2	TRBJ2-5	.	TRBV30	TGTGCCTGGGTTAGCGGGAGCCCCTTCTTAGGCGAGACCCAGTACTTC	CAWVSGSPFLGETQYF
.	TRBJ2-3	.	TRBV6-5	TGTGCCAGCACCCTAGGGGGAGGGGGCACAGATACGCAGTATTTT	CASTLGGGGTDTQYF
TRBD1	TRBJ1-2	.	TRBV7-8	TGTGCCAGCAGCTCTGACAGGGCTTCTAACTATGGCTACACCTTC	CASSSDRASNYGYTF
TRBD1	TRBJ1-1	.	TRBV27	TGTGCCAGCAGTCGCACAGGGGGCAACACTGAAGCTTTCTTT	CASSRTGGNTEAFF
.	TRBJ1-6	.	TRBV12-2	TGTGCAAGTCCCGCTCCGGGGGGCTTTTATAATTCACCCCTCCACTTT	CASPAPGGFYNSPLHF
.	TRBJ2-3	.	TRBV29-1	TGCAGCGTTGAAAAAGGGAGTACAATAACAGATACGCAGTATTTT	CSVEKGSTITDTQYF